These 27 T cell receptor beta chains share one sample of origin, sequenced in a study of T-cell reconstitution after alpha-beta-depleted transplantation in children. TCRbeta library preparation incorporated unique molecular identifiers. A single record per CDR3 protein comes from TCRdb applying MiXCR to the PCR reads. The sample includes about 610,000 distinct CDR3 sequences, around 27% seen only once; the top ten take around a third. The starting material was PBMCs, obtained before TCRalphabeta/CD19-depleted stem cell transplant. These receptors were taken from a boy in the first two years of life with Wiskott-Aldrich syndrome, due to receive a stem cell transplant.

V is TRBV28 and J is TRBJ1-3; D unclear. Germline values: CDR1 MDHEN, CDR2 SYDVKM. This CDR3 comprises 14 residues. The V end was cut by 7 bases, the J end by 1 base, with 11 bases between. The CDR3 reads CASTEARSGNTIYF. The CDR3 coding sequence is TGTGCCAGCACCGAAGCAAGGTCTGGAAACACCATATATTTT.

There are a few counts of this clonotype. The chain recombines TRBV6-5 with TRBJ2-3, with a possible D match to TRBD2 (6 bases). Germline loops: CDR1 MNHEY, CDR2 SVGAGI. Trimming stripped 1 base from V and 3 bases from J, with 8 bases between. This CDR3 has 14 amino acids. DNA of the CDR3: TGTGCCAGCAGTTACTGCGGAGGGACAGATACGCAGTATTTT. This encodes CASSYCGGTDTQYF.

This sequence joins TRBV5-1 and TRBJ2-1, with D perhaps matching TRBD2 (5 bases). Germline V CDR1 and CDR2: SGHRS, YFSETQ. This CDR3 region has 16 residues. V lost 0 bases to trimming and J lost 0 bases, with 10 bases between them. CDR3 sequence (DNA): TGCGCCAGCAGCTTGGAAGACGGGAACTCCTACAATGAGCAGTTCTTC. It codes for CASSLEDGNSYNEQFF.

The chain is built from TRBV7-2 and TRBJ1-5; D is undetermined. This CDR3 spans 13 amino acids. Trimming took 1 base from V and 5 from J, leaving 6 bases between them. Germline CDR1 SGHTA, CDR2 FQGNSA. The DNA for the CDR3 is TGTGCCAGCAGCTTAGTCCGGCATCAGCCCCAGCATTTT. Translation: CASSLVRHQPQHF. The whole variable domain, remainder taken from reference TRBV7-2 and TRBJ1-5, is GAGVSQSPSNKVTEKGKDVELRCDPISGHTALYWYRQSLGQGLEFLIYFQGNSAPDKSGLPSDRFSAERTGGSVSTLTIQRTQQEDSAVYLCASSLVRHQPQHFGDGTRLSIL.

The chain combines TRBV20-1 with TRBJ1-5; D remains unclear. The germline V gene has CDR1 DFQATT and CDR2 SNEGSKA (reference sequence). This CDR3 region has 15 residues. V lost 0 bases, J lost 1 base, and 10 bases lay in between. The CDR3 coding sequence is TGCAGTGCTAGAGATCGGGAGTTGAGCAATCAGCCCCAGCATTTT. It yields the protein CSARDRELSNQPQHF.

This clonotype was counted a single time. The gene calls are TRBV5-1 and TRBJ2-5, with 13 nucleotides matching TRBD2. J lost 2 bases, V lost 2 bases, and 3 bases had no gene match. CDR3 size: 16 residues. The germline CDR1 and CDR2 sequences are SGHRS and YFSETQ. As DNA, the CDR3 is TGCGCCAGCAGCTTCAGACTAGCGGGAGGACAAGAGACCCAGTACTTC. It codes for CASSFRLAGGQETQYF.

The chain employs TRBV10-3 and TRBJ2-1; a possible D gene is TRBD1 (6 bases). Germline-derived CDR1 and CDR2 are ENHRY and SYGVKD. V lost 9 bases and J lost 6, with 18 bases in between. CDR3 length: 14 residues. The CDR3 sequence is CAIHTGYVSNEQFF. DNA for the CDR3: TGTGCCATTCATACAGGGTATGTCAGCAATGAGCAGTTCTTC.

Concerning this clonotype itself: A single base separates this from a much larger clone, so it may be a read error. This chain links TRBV6-5 with TRBJ2-1, with D unresolved. CDR3 length: 11 amino acids. Trimming shortened V by 10 bases and J by 7 bases, and 11 bases separated the two germline ends. The germline V gene encodes CDR1 MNHEY and CDR2 SVGAGI. Written as DNA, the CDR3 is TGTGCCATCATCCTTCGGAATGAGCAGTTCTTC. Its translation is CAIILRNEQFF.

This clonotype showed up just a few times. The chain carries TRBV5-1 and TRBJ2-1; 11 bases fit TRBD2. The germline V gene encodes CDR1 SGHRS and CDR2 YFSETQ. The CDR3 covers 16 residues. J lost 7 bases, V lost 4 bases, and 10 bases had no gene match. CDR3 coding DNA: TGCGCCAGCAGCCGGCCGACTAGCGGGATTGTAAATGAGCAGTTCTTC. This encodes CASSRPTSGIVNEQFF. Complete variable domain (other parts from reference TRBV5-1 and TRBJ2-1): KAGVTQTPRYLIKTRGQQVTLSCSPISGHRSVSWYQQTPGQGLQFLFEYFSETQRNKGNFPGRFSGRQFSNSRSEMNVSTLELGDSALYLCASSRPTSGIVNEQFFGPGTRLTVL.

The V gene is TRBV12-3 or TRBV12-4, the J gene TRBJ1-2, with no clear D. This CDR3 has 13 amino acids. With 5 bases removed from V and 8 bases from J, the gap between germline ends came to 15 bases. CDR3 sequence reads: CASSPSKVQGYTF. As DNA, the CDR3 is TGTGCCAGCAGTCCTTCAAAGGTGCAAGGCTACACCTTC.

This sequence joins TRBV3-1 and TRBJ2-7; either TRBD1 or TRBD2 may supply D (5 bases each). This CDR3 is 16 amino acids long. Germline V CDR1 and CDR2: LGHDT, YNNKEL (reference sequence). Trimming cost V 4 bases and J 1 base, with 17 bases left between them. The CDR3 region is CASSLEWRGESYEQYF. The CDR3 region has the DNA TGTGCCAGCAGCCTGGAGTGGAGAGGGGAATCCTACGAGCAGTACTTC.

This clonotype has more than one count but fewer than ten. For the CDR3, the DNA is TGTGCCAGCAGTAAGATGTACGAGCAGTACTTC. Its translation: CASSKMYEQYF. The chain recombines TRBV12-3 or TRBV12-4 with TRBJ2-7; the D is unclear. CDR3 length: 11 amino acids. The V end was cut by 5 bases, the J end by 4 bases, with 6 bases between.

This clonotype was detected a few times. One end of the junction fails to match germline, which may point to a read error. This chain joins TRBV5-1 and TRBJ1-6; D not resolved. The CDR3 is 14 residues long. The germline V gene has CDR1 SGHRS and CDR2 YFSETQ. The CDR3 protein is CASSLGLLDSPLHF. CDR3 bases: TGCGCCAGCAGTTTGGGGTTGTTGGATTCACCCCTCCACTTT.

This chain uses TRBV5-1 with TRBJ2-7, with a weak D call TRBD1 (5 bases). Trimming removed 0 bases from V and 3 bases from J, with 19 bases in between. This CDR3 spans 17 amino acids. The germline V gene encodes CDR1 SGHRS and CDR2 YFSETQ. The CDR3 here is CASSLAGAHGTFYEQYF. DNA for the CDR3: TGCGCCAGCAGCTTGGCTGGGGCCCACGGAACTTTCTACGAGCAGTACTTC.

This clonotype was observed a handful of times. An end of the junction differs from the germline gene, which may be a read error. The chain combines TRBV7-8 with TRBJ2-7; D is unresolved. The germline V gene has CDR1 SGHVS and CDR2 FQNEAQ. The CDR3 consists of 13 residues. CDR3 in amino acids: CSSSLLISYEQYF. The CDR3 DNA reads as TGTTCCAGCAGCTTACTGATTTCCTACGAGCAGTACTTC.

V usage is TRBV12-3 or TRBV12-4 and J usage is TRBJ1-1; 9 bases map to TRBD1. The CDR3 is 14 amino acids. V lost 6 bases, J lost 1 base, and 3 bases stayed unmatched. CDR3 bases: TGTGCCAGCAGGTCGGGACAGGGGAACACTGAAGCTTTCTTT. This codes for CASRSGQGNTEAFF.

The chain links TRBV6-5 to TRBJ1-2; D gene ambiguous. This CDR3 is 18 amino acids long. Germline V gene data show CDR1 as MNHEY and CDR2 as SVGAGI. V was clipped by 0 bases and J by 0 bases, with 17 bases between them. CDR3 protein: CASSYSWAHGAANYGYTF. The CDR3 DNA is TGTGCCAGCAGTTACTCATGGGCCCACGGAGCAGCTAACTATGGCTACACCTTC.

This clonotype has a handful of counts. The rearrangement links TRBV5-1 to TRBJ2-7; perhaps TRBD2 as D (6 bases). The germline V gene encodes CDR1 SGHRS and CDR2 YFSETQ. The CDR3 totals 15 residues. V was pared by 1 base and J by 3 bases, with 14 bases between. In DNA form, the CDR3 reads TGCGCCAGCAGCTTGTCTATAGCGGCCTACTACGAGCAGTACTTC. It translates to CASSLSIAAYYEQYF.

To note about this clonotype: Sequence at one end of the junction differs from germline and may be a read error. The J gene is TRBJ2-5, the V gene TRBV7-2; D is possibly TRBD2 (5 bases). This CDR3 has 13 amino acids. CDR1 is SGHTA, CDR2 FQGNSA, per germline. DNA for the CDR3: TGTGCCAGCAGCTTAGGTACCGGGGAGACCAAGTACTTC. It encodes CASSLGTGETKYF.

The table lists this clonotype with a few counts. This chain connects TRBV7-8 to TRBJ1-5; 7 bases are shared with TRBD1. The trim removed 2 bases at V and 9 bases at J, leaving 13 bases unmatched. Germline CDR1 reads SGHVS; CDR2 reads FQNEAQ. This CDR3 comprises 16 residues. CDR3 bases: TGTGCCAGCAGCTTAAGAGGACAGGCATCGGCTCCGCCCCAGCATTTT. Encoded protein: CASSLRGQASAPPQHF.

This sequence joins TRBV24-1 and TRBJ2-6; 8 bases are a match to TRBD1. Per germline, CDR1 KGHDR and CDR2 SFDVKD. This CDR3 comprises 17 residues. Trimming removed 3 bases from V and 2 bases from J; junction bases left unmatched: 5. The CDR3 sequence: CATSDKRTGTGANVLTF. CDR3 coding DNA: TGTGCCACCAGTGATAAGCGGACAGGGACTGGGGCCAACGTCCTGACTTTC.

This chain joins TRBV5-5 and TRBJ1-4; D perhaps matches TRBD1 (6 bases). The CDR3 has 15 amino acids. V lost 5 bases to trimming and J lost 7 bases, with 18 bases between them. Germline V gene data show CDR1 as SGHKS and CDR2 as YYEKEE (reference sequence). The CDR3 sequence is CASREPEQGVEKLFF. The CDR3 region has the DNA TGTGCCAGCAGGGAACCGGAACAGGGTGTTGAAAAACTGTTTTTT.

There are a few counts of this clonotype. The chain combines TRBV5-1 with TRBJ2-1, with D hard to call. Germline values: CDR1 SGHRS, CDR2 YFSETQ. Trimming left V 2 bases short and J 1 base short, with 7 bases between. This CDR3 spans 14 amino acids. CDR3 DNA sequence: TGCGCCAGCAGCTTCACGCCATCCTACAATGAGCAGTTCTTC. Amino acids: CASSFTPSYNEQFF.

V is TRBV20-1 and J is TRBJ2-5; D possibly matches TRBD1 or TRBD2 (5 bases each). This CDR3 has 15 amino acids. Germline V gene data show CDR1 as DFQATT and CDR2 as SNEGSKA (reference sequence). V dropped 0 bases and J dropped 4 bases, with 15 bases sitting between them. Here the CDR3 DNA reads TGCAGTGCTAGAGATCCTCGGGGCCGTGGAGAGACCCAGTACTTC. This sequence encodes CSARDPRGRGETQYF.

This rearrangement joins TRBV4-1 to TRBJ1-4; D unclear. V was clipped by 6 bases and J by 6 bases, with 5 bases between them. The CDR3 is 11 amino acids. Germline CDR1 is MGHRA and CDR2 is YSYEKL. The CDR3 is CASRKDEKLFF. Written as DNA, the CDR3 is TGCGCCAGCAGGAAGGATGAAAAACTGTTTTTT.

This clonotype was seen a handful of times. The chain uses TRBV29-1 and TRBJ2-5; 11 nucleotides agree with TRBD2. CDR3 size: 13 residues. J was trimmed by 5 bases and V by 8 bases; bases with no gene match: 7. Germline loops: CDR1 SQVTM, CDR2 ANQGSEA. Here the CDR3 reads CSISGRALETQYF. DNA of the CDR3: TGCAGCATTAGCGGGAGGGCCTTGGAGACCCAGTACTTC.

This clonotype was detected a few times. This chain links TRBV5-1 with TRBJ2-7; 8 bases are shared with TRBD1. This CDR3 comprises 15 residues. Germline V CDR1 and CDR2: SGHRS, YFSETQ. With 0 bases clipped from V and 2 bases from J, the junction kept 4 bases outside the gene matches. The CDR3, as DNA: TGCGCCAGCAGCTTGGTGGGACAGGACACCTACGAGCAGTACTTC. It encodes CASSLVGQDTYEQYF.